This T cell receptor (beta chain) was recorded in a study of lymphopenia after photon versus proton radiotherapy. Comments on this clone: Its antigen is undetermined.

Assay: immunoSEQ multiplex PCR; the TCRdb copy retains only in-frame clones and omits some. The repertoire holds some 30,000 clones, with around 90% as singletons. Whole-study results and caveats: Relative stability marked proton patients; photon patients lost diversity and naive cells. Authors raise, but do not show, better survival with proton therapy. After lymphocyte nadir, photon-treated repertoires showed oligoclonal expansion, especially CD8+ Temra. Larger post-nadir TCR diversity loss correlated inversely with survival in deceased patients.

The CDR3 spans 13 residues. Per germline, CDR1 PRHDT and CDR2 FYEKMQ (reference sequence). The V end lost 2 bases, the J end lost 4 bases, and 8 bases lay between the germline ends. The specimen comprised peripheral blood, sampled from a patient treated with proton-based radiotherapy. V gene TRBV13 combines with J gene TRBJ1-2; D is possibly TRBD1 (6 bases). The clonotype was recovered from a woman aged 60-70 years with cholangiocarcinoma. Some clones in this sample may be carry-over from other donors' samples. This chain's CDR3 is CASSLNRAYGYTF. The CDR3 DNA follows: TGTGCCAGCAGCTTAAACAGGGCCTATGGCTACACCTTC.